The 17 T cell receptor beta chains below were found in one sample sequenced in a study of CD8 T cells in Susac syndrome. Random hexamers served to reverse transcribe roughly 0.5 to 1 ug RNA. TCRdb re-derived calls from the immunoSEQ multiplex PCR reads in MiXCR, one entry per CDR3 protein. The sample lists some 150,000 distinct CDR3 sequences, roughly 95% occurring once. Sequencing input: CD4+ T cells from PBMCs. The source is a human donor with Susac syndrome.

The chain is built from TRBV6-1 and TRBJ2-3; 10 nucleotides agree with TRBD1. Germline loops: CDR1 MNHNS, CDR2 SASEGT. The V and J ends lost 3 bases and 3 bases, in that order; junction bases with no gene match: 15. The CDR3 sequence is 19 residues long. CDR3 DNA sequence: TGTGCCAGCAGTGACTTTCGGCCCGGGACAGGGGAGGGTACAGATACGCAGTATTTT. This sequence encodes CASSDFRPGTGEGTDTQYF.

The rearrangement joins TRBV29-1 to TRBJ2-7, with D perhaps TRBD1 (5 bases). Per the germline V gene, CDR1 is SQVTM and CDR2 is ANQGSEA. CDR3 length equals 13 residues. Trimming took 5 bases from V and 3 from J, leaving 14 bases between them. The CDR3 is CSVFLDSLYEQYF. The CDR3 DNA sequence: TGCAGCGTTTTCCTCGACAGCCTCTACGAGCAGTACTTC.

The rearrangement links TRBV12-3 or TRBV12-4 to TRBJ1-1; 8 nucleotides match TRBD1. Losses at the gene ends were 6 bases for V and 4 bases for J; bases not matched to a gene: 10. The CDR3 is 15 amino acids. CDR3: CASSSSGQGGTEAFF. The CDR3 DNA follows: TGTGCCAGCAGCTCCTCAGGACAGGGAGGCACTGAAGCTTTCTTT.

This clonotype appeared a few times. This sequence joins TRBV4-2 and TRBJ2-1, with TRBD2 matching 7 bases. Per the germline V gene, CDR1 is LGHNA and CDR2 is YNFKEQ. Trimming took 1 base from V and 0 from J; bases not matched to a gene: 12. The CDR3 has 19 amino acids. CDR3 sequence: CASSQARVAGLSSYNEQFF. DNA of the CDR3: TGTGCCAGCAGCCAAGCTCGGGTAGCGGGTCTAAGCTCCTACAATGAGCAGTTCTTC.

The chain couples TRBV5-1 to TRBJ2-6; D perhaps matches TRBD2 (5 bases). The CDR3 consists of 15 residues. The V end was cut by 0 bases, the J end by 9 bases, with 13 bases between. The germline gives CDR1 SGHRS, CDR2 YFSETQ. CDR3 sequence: CASSLEGVGNNVLTF. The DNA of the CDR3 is TGCGCCAGCAGCTTGGAGGGAGTGGGGAACAACGTCCTGACTTTC.

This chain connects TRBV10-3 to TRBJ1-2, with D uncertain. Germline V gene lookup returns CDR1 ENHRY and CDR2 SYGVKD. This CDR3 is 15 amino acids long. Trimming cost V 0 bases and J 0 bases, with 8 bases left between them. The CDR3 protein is CAISESGRTNYGYTF. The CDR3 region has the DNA TGTGCCATCAGTGAGTCAGGACGAACTAACTATGGCTACACCTTC.

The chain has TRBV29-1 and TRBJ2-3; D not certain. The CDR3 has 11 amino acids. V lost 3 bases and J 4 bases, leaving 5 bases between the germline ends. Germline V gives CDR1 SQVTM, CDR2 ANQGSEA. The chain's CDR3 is CSVDLADTQYF. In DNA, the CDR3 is TGCAGCGTTGACCTGGCAGATACGCAGTATTTT.

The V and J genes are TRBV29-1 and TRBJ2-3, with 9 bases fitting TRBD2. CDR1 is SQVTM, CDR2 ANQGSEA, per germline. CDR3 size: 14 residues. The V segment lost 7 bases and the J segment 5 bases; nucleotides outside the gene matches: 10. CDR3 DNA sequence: TGCAGCGCTCCCTCGACTAGCGGAAGAGATACGCAGTATTTT. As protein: CSAPSTSGRDTQYF.

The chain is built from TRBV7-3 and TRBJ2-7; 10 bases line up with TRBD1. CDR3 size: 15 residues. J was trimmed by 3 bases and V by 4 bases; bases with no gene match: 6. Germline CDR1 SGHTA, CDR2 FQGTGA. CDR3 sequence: CASSSTGGSFYEQYF. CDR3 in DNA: TGTGCCAGCAGCTCGACAGGGGGCAGCTTCTACGAGCAGTACTTC.

The CDR3 bases are TGCGCCAGCAGCCAACCTACAGGGGGCGAGCAGTACTTC. Its protein product is CASSQPTGGEQYF. The gene calls are TRBV4-1 and TRBJ2-7, with 8 bases that match TRBD1. CDR3 length equals 13 residues. The germline gives CDR1 MGHRA, CDR2 YSYEKL. J was trimmed by 6 bases and V by 2 bases; bases with no gene match: 3.

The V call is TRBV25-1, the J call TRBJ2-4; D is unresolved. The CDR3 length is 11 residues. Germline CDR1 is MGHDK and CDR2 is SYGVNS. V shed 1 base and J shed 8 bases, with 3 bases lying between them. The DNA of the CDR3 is TGTGCCAGCAGTGAATTCGACATTCAGTACTTC. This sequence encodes CASSEFDIQYF.

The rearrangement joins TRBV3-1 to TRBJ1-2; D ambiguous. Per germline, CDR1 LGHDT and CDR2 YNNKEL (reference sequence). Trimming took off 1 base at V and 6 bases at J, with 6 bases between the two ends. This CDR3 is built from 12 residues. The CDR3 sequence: CASSQVRNGYTF. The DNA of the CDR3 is TGTGCCAGCAGCCAAGTCCGGAATGGCTACACCTTC.

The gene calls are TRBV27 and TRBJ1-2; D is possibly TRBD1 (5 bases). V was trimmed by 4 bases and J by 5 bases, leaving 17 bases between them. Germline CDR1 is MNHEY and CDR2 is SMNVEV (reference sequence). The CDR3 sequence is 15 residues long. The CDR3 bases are TGTGCCAGCAGTTGGGGGGGAGGAGGATTGTATGGCTACACCTTC. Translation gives CASSWGGGGLYGYTF.

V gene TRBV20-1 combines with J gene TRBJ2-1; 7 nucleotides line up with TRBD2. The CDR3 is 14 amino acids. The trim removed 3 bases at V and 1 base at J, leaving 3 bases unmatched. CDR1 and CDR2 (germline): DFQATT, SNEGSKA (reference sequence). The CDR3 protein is CSASRGGSYNEQFF. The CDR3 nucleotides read TGCAGTGCTAGCCGCGGGGGATCCTACAATGAGCAGTTCTTC.

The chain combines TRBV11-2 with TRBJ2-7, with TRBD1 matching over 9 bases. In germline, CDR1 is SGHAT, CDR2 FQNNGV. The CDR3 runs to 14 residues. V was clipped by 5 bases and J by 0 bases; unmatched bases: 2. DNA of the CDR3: TGTGCCAGCAGCCGGGGACAGGGCTCCTACGAGCAGTACTTC. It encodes CASSRGQGSYEQYF.

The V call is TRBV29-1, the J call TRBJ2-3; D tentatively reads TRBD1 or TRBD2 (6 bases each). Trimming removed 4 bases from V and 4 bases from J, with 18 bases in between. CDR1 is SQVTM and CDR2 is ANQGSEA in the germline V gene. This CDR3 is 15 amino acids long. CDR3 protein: CSVGVRKEGADTQYF. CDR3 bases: TGCAGCGTTGGTGTTAGGAAGGAGGGGGCAGATACGCAGTATTTT.

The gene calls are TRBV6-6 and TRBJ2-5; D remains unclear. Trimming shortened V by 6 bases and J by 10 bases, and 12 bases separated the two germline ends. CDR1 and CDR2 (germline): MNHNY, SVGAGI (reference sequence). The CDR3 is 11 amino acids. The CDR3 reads CASSLDTYQYF. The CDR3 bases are TGTGCCAGCAGCCTTGACACTTACCAGTACTTC.